Reported below is one T cell receptor beta chain. Sequencing used immunoSEQ multiplex PCR; TCRdb keeps in-frame clones, though not all of them. The sample contains about 40,000 clones, approximately 93% of which appear only once. This CDR3 has 11 residues. Looked up from germline, CDR1 is MNHNS and CDR2 is SASEGT. V was trimmed by 8 bases and J by 4 bases, leaving 6 bases between them. This specimen belongs to a study of T cell changes during pregnancy in multiple sclerosis. The rearrangement links TRBV6-1 to TRBJ1-3; D call uncertain. The sequencing used CD8+ T cells from peripheral blood mononuclear cells, collected in the third trimester of pregnancy. The TCR comes from a female donor with multiple sclerosis, enrolled in a pregnancy study. CDR3 bases: TGTGCCAGCTTCATCGGAAACACCATATATTTT. This codes for CASFIGNTIYF.